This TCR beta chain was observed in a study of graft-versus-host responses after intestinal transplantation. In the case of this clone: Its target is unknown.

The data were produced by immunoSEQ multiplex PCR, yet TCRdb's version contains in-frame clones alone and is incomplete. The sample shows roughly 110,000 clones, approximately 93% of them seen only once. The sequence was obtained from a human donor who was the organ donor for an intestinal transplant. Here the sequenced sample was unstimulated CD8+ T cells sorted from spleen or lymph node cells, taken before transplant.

The DNA for the CDR3 is TGTGCCAGCAGCTTAGCAGCCCGCCGGGACAGACTTAACAACCAAGGAAGCTCTGGAAACACCATATATTTT. Protein: CASSLAARRDRLNNQGSSGNTIYF. The rearrangement uses TRBV13 and TRBJ1-3; 7 bases agree with TRBD1. Germline V gene sequence: CDR1 PRHDT, CDR2 FYEKMQ (reference sequence). Trimming removed 1 base from V and 0 bases from J; junction bases left unmatched: 27. The CDR3 is 24 residues long.